This T cell receptor beta chain was profiled in a study of pediatric ulcerative colitis (dated by TCRdb to about 2019). With respect to the entire study: From 8 to 10 newly diagnosed, treatment-naive pediatric ulcerative colitis patients and a handful of non-IBD control children, paired blood and rectal samples were collected.

Turning to this clone: Its binding antigen is unknown. Base qualities are not recorded, but no much larger clone differs from it by a single base.

What the work shows at the level of the full study, not this receptor alone: Significantly higher autologous blood-rectal clonal overlap was found in ulcerative colitis patients than in controls, which suggested increased T cell trafficking to inflamed tissue. Repertoires were derived from total lymphocyte DNA, so rare subsets such as regulatory T cells may have patterns not reflected. With only four individuals, the healthy control group was small. Two rectal CDR3 clonotypes were present in all ulcerative colitis patients and in none of the controls. Controls, mild-moderate and acute severe colitis patients were separated by rectal repertoire features, and reduced rectal diversity due to clonal expansions was observed in acute severe colitis. For technical reasons, blood samples from a couple of patients gave substantially fewer templates, and these samples were excluded from the blood-rectal overlap analysis.

Through the immunoSEQ TRB Survey service, multiplex V and J primers were used to amplify rearranged CDR3 beta regions from genomic DNA. To keep sequencing depth the same across samples, survey-level depth of up to 500,000 reads per sample was applied. Libraries were purified and pooled, and sequencing was performed on Illumina technology. In the paper's pipeline: immunoSEQ online tools were used for productive clonality, sample overlap, pairwise scatters, CDR3 beta length, V/D/J gene usage and productiveness. Calculated diversity was the number of unique rearrangements divided by total templates times 100; Shannon and Simpson indices were also computed. Z-score normalized data were analyzed by principal component analysis with the R prcomp function and the ggbiplot package. Morisita's index was used to measure clonal overlap between blood and rectum within each subject. What TCRdb holds here is the immuneACCESS table cut down to in-frame rearrangements. Part of the clones is not present; checked against another copy, under half of the missing clones reflect an unresolved V gene, and the others are unexplained. The V and J calls and clone size were taken over from that table, and D and trimming were inferred from the DNA. Here the sample has under 70,000 clones; over 70% occur a single time. Clones ranked in the top ten supply over 1.3% of the sample.

Controls underwent colonoscopy for suspected IBD, had macroscopically and histologically normal endoscopy, and were not diagnosed with IBD within the following year. Blood was sampled at the time of the colonoscopy. The Wizard kit (Promega) was used to extract genomic DNA from blood and intestinal samples. Material: blood. This TCR derives from a boy under 18 who was a control in a study of pediatric ulcerative colitis.

The CDR3 corresponds to CASTQFRKQETQYF. The DNA sequence reads TGTGCCAGCACCCAGTTTAGGAAGCAAGAGACCCAGTACTTC. The chain was built from TRBV2 and TRBJ2-5; no D segment can be confidently identified. The CDR3 runs 14 amino acids, cysteine and phenylalanine included. CDR3 DNA is the only sequence kept; it has 42 bases, read in frame from the first base. The trim is 7 bases for V and 2 bases for J, with a gap of 14 bases between the germline ends. The germline V gene yields SNHLY for CDR1 and FYNNEI for CDR2.